The 6 T cell receptor beta chains reported below all come from one sample, sequenced in a study of T cell changes during pregnancy in multiple sclerosis. Data came from immunoSEQ multiplex PCR; TCRdb stores just in-frame clones and leaves some out. This sample yields fewer than 50,000 clones, of which less than 95% are seen a single time; more than 8.5% belongs to the top ten. Sequenced here: CD8+ T cells from peripheral blood mononuclear cells, sampled in the first trimester of pregnancy. These receptors were taken from a female donor with multiple sclerosis, enrolled in a pregnancy study.

Only one count was recorded for this clone. The chain has TRBV19 and TRBJ2-7, with 8 nucleotides matching TRBD1. Per the germline V gene, CDR1 is LNHDA and CDR2 is SQIVND (reference sequence). The CDR3 is 11 residues long. Unmatched junction bases numbered 6, after V lost 10 bases and J lost 7 bases. Here the CDR3 reads CATWTGREQYF. CDR3 coding DNA: TGTGCCACCTGGACAGGGAGGGAGCAGTACTTC.

J is TRBJ2-7 and V is TRBV5-4; 11 bases map to TRBD1. Losses at the gene ends were 2 bases for V and 3 bases for J; bases not matched to a gene: 1. CDR1 is SGHNT and CDR2 is YYREEE in the germline V gene (reference sequence). The CDR3 length is 14 residues. DNA for the CDR3: TGTGCCAGCAGCTTTGGGACAGGGGGCTACGAGCAGTACTTC. Translating it yields CASSFGTGGYEQYF.

The gene calls are TRBV23-1 and TRBJ2-7; no firm D call. TRBV23-1 is designated an ORF whose function remains uncertain. This CDR3 has 10 residues. Trimming stripped 8 bases from V and 3 bases from J, with 5 bases between. The CDR3 here is CASLFYEQYF. CDR3 nucleotide sequence: TGCGCCAGCCTTTTCTACGAGCAGTACTTC.

V usage is TRBV21-1 and J usage is TRBJ1-5; the table's D call TRBD1 went unverified against the DNA. TRBV21-1 is an annotated pseudogene. The CDR3 length is 17 residues. The CDR3 loop is CASSTPPQGKNYQPQHF. DNA for the CDR3: TGTGCCAGCAGCACGCCACCACAGGGGAAAAATTATCAGCCCCAGCATTTT.

This sequence joins TRBV27 and TRBJ2-7; 11 bases match TRBD2. The germline gives CDR1 MNHEY, CDR2 SMNVEV (reference sequence). The CDR3 length is 14 residues. With V trimmed by 6 bases and J by 1 base, 2 bases remained unmatched. The CDR3 loop reads CASSIAGGSYEQYF. The CDR3 coding sequence is TGTGCCAGCAGCATAGCGGGGGGGTCCTACGAGCAGTACTTC.

The chain employs TRBV7-6 and TRBJ2-7, with 10 bases aligning to TRBD2. Losses at the gene ends were 3 bases for V and 3 bases for J; bases not matched to a gene: 5. Germline CDR1 reads SGHVS; CDR2 reads FNYEAQ. The CDR3 sequence is 15 residues long. CDR3 bases: TGTGCCAGCAGCTTGCGCACTAGCGGGGACTACGAGCAGTACTTC. This encodes CASSLRTSGDYEQYF.